This T cell receptor (beta chain) derives from a study of blood T cell repertoires in COVID-19. CDR1 and CDR2 (germline): WNHNN, SYGVQD (reference sequence). The CDR3 covers 16 residues. V was clipped by 0 bases and J by 0 bases, with 12 bases between them. This clone was counted a few times. Generated by immunoSEQ multiplex PCR, the TCRdb table keeps only in-frame clones and is missing some. The top ten hold less than 4.5% of the sample, which has more than 200,000 clones, around 92% seen once. The chain carries TRBV10-1 and TRBJ2-7, with a weak D call TRBD1 (5 bases). This receptor was identified in a woman aged 25 to 39 with acute COVID-19. The sample comprised PBMCs or T cells enriched from blood (not recorded which). CDR3 in amino acids: CASSESTTASSYEQYF. For the CDR3, the DNA is TGCGCCAGCAGTGAGTCAACGACAGCGAGCTCCTACGAGCAGTACTTC.